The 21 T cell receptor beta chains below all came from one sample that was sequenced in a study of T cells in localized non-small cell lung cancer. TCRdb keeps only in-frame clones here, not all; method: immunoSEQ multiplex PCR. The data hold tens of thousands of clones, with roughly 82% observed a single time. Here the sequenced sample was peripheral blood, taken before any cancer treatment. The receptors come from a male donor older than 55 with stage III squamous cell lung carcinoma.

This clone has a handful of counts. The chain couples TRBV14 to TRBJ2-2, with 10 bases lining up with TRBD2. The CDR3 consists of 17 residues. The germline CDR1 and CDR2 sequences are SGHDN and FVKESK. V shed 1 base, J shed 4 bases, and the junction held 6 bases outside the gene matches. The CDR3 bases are TGTGCCAGCAGCCAAGGTCTAGCGGGGGCTTTCACCGGGGAGCTGTTTTTT. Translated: CASSQGLAGAFTGELFF. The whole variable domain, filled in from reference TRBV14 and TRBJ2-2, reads EAGVTQFPSHSVIEKGQTVTLRCDPISGHDNLYWYRRVMGKEIKFLLHFVKESKQDESGMPNNRFLAERTGGTYSTLKVQPAELEDSGVYFCASSQGLAGAFTGELFFGEGSRLTVL.

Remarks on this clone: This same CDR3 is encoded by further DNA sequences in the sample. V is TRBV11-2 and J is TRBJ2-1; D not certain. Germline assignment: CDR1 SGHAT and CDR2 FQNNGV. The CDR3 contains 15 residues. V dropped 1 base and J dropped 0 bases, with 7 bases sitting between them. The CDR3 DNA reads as TGTGCCAGCAGCTTAGCGGGCAGCTCCTACAATGAGCAGTTCTTC. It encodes CASSLAGSSYNEQFF.

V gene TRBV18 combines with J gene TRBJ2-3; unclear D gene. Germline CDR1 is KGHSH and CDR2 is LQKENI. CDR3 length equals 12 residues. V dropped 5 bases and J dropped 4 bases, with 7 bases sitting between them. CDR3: CASSSTADTQYF. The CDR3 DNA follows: TGTGCCAGCTCATCTACAGCAGATACGCAGTATTTT.

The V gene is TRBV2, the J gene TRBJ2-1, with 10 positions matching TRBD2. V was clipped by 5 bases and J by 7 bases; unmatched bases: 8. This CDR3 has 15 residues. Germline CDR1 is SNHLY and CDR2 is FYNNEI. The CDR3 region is CASSTSGGAGNEQFF. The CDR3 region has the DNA TGTGCCAGCAGTACAAGCGGGGGGGCCGGGAATGAGCAGTTCTTC. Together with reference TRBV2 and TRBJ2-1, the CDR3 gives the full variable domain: EPEVTQTPSHQVTQMGQEVILRCVPISNHLYFYWYRQILGQKVEFLVSFYNNEISEKSEIFDDQFSVERPDGSNFTLKIRSTKLEDSAMYFCASSTSGGAGNEQFFGPGTRLTVL.

DNA of the CDR3: TGTGCCAGCAGCGTCAGGGGGAGGGGGTTTGAGGCTTTCTTT. This translates into CASSVRGRGFEAFF. The chain employs TRBV5-8 and TRBJ1-1; 7 nucleotides match TRBD1. Germline CDR1 SGHTS, CDR2 YDEGEE. Trimming took 4 bases from V and 11 from J; bases not matched to a gene: 14. The CDR3 totals 14 residues.

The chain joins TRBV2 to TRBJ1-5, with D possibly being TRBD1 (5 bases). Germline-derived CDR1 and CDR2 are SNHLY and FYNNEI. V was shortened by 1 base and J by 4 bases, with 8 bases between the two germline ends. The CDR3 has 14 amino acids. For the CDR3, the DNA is TGTGCCAGCAGTGAAGTGGCAGGGAATCAGCCCCAGCATTTT. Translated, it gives CASSEVAGNQPQHF.

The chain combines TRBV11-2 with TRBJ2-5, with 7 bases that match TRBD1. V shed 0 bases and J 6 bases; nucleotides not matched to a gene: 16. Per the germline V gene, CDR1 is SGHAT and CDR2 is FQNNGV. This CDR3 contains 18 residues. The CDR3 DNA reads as TGTGCCAGCAGCTTAGATCAGAGGGGACAGAAAGATTGGAAGACCCAGTACTTC. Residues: CASSLDQRGQKDWKTQYF.

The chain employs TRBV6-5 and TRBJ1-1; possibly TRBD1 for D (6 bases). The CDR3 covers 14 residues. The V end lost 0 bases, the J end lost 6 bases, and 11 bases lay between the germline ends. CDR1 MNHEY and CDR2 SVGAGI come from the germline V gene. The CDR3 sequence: CASSYSQPGAEAFF. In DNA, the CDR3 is TGTGCCAGCAGTTACTCTCAACCAGGGGCTGAAGCTTTCTTT.

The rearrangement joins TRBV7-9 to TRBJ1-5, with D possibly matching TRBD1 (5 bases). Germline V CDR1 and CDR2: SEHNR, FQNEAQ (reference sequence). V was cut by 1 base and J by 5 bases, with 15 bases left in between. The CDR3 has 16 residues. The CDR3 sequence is CASSLGAGVTDQPQHF. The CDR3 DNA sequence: TGTGCCAGCAGCTTAGGGGCGGGGGTAACGGATCAGCCCCAGCATTTT.

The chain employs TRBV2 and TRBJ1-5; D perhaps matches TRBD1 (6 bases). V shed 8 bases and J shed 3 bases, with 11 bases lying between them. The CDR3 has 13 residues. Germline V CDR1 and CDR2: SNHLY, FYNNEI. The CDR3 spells CASHGGPNQPQHF. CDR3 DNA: TGTGCCAGCCACGGGGGGCCCAATCAGCCCCAGCATTTT.

CDR3 DNA sequence: TGTGCCAGCAGTGATTTGCGGAATGGGTACACTGAAGCTTTCTTT. Protein product: CASSDLRNGYTEAFF. V is TRBV6-1 and J is TRBJ1-1, with no clear D. V lost 3 bases, J lost 3 bases, and 14 bases lay in between. In germline, CDR1 is MNHNS, CDR2 SASEGT. The CDR3 has 15 residues.

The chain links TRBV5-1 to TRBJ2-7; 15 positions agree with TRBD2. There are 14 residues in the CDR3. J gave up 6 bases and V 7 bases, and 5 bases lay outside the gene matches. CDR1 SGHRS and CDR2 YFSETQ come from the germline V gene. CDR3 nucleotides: TGCGCCAGCTCGGGGGGACTAGCGGGAGGCGAGCAGTACTTC. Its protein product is CASSGGLAGGEQYF.

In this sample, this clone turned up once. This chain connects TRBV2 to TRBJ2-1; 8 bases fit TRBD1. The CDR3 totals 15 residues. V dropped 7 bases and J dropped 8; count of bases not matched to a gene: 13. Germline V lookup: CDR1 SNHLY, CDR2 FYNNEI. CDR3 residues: CASTFTAPGGHEQFF. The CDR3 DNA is TGTGCCAGCACATTCACGGCGCCAGGGGGCCATGAGCAGTTCTTC.

CDR3 sequence reads: CASSLSLSGNTIYF. The CDR3 nucleotides are TGCGCCAGCAGCTTGTCGCTTTCTGGAAACACCATATATTTT. J is TRBJ1-3 and V is TRBV5-1; no clear D gene. The CDR3 totals 14 residues. Germline V gene sequence: CDR1 SGHRS, CDR2 YFSETQ. V was clipped by 1 base and J by 1 base, with 6 bases between them.

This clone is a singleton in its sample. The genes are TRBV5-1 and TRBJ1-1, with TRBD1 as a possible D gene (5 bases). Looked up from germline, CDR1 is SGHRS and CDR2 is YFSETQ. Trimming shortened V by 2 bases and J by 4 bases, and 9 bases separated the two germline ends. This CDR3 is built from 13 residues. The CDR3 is CASSFGASTEAFF. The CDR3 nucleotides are TGCGCCAGCAGCTTCGGGGCGAGCACTGAAGCTTTCTTT.

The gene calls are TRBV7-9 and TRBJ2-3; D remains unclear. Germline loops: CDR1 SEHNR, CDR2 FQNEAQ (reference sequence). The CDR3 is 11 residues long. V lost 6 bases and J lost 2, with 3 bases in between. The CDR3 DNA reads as TGTGCCAGCAGTTTCACAGATACGCAGTATTTT. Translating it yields CASSFTDTQYF. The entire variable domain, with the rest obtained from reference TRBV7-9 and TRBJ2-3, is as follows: DTGVSQNPRHKITKRGQNVTFRCDPISEHNRLYWYRQTLGQGPEFLTYFQNEAQLEKSRLLSDRFSAERPKGSFSTLEIQRTEQGDSAMYLCASSFTDTQYFGPGTRLTVL.

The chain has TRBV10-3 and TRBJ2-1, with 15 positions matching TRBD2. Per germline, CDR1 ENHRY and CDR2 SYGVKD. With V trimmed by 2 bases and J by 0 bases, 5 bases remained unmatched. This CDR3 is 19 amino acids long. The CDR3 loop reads CAISEGGLAGGSSYNEQFF. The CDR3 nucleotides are TGTGCCATCAGTGAGGGGGGACTAGCGGGAGGAAGCTCCTACAATGAGCAGTTCTTC.

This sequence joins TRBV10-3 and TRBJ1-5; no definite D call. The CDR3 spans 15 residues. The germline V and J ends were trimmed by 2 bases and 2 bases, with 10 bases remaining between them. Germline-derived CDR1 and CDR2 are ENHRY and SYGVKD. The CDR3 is CAISEGGGGNQPQHF. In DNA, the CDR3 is TGTGCCATCAGTGAGGGTGGAGGTGGCAATCAGCCCCAGCATTTT.

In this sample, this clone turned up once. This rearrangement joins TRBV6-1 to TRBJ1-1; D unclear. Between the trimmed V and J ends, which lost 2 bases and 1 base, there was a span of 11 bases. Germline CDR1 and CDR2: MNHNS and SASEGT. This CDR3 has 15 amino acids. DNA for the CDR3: TGTGCCAGCAGTGAATACCCGGGAGCGAACACTGAAGCTTTCTTT. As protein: CASSEYPGANTEAFF.

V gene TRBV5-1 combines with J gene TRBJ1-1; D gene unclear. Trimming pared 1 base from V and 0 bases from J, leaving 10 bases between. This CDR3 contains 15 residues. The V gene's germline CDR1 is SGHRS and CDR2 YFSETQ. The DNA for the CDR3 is TGCGCCAGCAGCTTGTTACACAGCATGAACACTGAAGCTTTCTTT. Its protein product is CASSLLHSMNTEAFF.

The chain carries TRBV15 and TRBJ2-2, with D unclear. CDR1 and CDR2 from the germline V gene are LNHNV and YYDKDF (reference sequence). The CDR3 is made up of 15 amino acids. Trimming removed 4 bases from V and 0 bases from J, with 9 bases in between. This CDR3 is CATSINDANTGELFF. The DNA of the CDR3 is TGTGCCACCAGCATAAACGACGCGAACACCGGGGAGCTGTTTTTT.